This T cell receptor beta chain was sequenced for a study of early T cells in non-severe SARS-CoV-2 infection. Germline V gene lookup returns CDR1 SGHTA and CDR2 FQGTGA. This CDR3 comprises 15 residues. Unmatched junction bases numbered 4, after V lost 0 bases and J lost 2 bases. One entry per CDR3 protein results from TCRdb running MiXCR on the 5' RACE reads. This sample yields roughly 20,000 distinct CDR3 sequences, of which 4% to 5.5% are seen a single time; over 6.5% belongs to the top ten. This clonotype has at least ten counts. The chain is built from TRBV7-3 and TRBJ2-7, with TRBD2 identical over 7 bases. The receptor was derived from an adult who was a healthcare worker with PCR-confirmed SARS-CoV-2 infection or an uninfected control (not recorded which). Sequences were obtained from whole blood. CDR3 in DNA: TGTGCCAGCAGCTTAACGCCTAGCGGAACCTACGAGCAGTACTTC. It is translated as CASSLTPSGTYEQYF.